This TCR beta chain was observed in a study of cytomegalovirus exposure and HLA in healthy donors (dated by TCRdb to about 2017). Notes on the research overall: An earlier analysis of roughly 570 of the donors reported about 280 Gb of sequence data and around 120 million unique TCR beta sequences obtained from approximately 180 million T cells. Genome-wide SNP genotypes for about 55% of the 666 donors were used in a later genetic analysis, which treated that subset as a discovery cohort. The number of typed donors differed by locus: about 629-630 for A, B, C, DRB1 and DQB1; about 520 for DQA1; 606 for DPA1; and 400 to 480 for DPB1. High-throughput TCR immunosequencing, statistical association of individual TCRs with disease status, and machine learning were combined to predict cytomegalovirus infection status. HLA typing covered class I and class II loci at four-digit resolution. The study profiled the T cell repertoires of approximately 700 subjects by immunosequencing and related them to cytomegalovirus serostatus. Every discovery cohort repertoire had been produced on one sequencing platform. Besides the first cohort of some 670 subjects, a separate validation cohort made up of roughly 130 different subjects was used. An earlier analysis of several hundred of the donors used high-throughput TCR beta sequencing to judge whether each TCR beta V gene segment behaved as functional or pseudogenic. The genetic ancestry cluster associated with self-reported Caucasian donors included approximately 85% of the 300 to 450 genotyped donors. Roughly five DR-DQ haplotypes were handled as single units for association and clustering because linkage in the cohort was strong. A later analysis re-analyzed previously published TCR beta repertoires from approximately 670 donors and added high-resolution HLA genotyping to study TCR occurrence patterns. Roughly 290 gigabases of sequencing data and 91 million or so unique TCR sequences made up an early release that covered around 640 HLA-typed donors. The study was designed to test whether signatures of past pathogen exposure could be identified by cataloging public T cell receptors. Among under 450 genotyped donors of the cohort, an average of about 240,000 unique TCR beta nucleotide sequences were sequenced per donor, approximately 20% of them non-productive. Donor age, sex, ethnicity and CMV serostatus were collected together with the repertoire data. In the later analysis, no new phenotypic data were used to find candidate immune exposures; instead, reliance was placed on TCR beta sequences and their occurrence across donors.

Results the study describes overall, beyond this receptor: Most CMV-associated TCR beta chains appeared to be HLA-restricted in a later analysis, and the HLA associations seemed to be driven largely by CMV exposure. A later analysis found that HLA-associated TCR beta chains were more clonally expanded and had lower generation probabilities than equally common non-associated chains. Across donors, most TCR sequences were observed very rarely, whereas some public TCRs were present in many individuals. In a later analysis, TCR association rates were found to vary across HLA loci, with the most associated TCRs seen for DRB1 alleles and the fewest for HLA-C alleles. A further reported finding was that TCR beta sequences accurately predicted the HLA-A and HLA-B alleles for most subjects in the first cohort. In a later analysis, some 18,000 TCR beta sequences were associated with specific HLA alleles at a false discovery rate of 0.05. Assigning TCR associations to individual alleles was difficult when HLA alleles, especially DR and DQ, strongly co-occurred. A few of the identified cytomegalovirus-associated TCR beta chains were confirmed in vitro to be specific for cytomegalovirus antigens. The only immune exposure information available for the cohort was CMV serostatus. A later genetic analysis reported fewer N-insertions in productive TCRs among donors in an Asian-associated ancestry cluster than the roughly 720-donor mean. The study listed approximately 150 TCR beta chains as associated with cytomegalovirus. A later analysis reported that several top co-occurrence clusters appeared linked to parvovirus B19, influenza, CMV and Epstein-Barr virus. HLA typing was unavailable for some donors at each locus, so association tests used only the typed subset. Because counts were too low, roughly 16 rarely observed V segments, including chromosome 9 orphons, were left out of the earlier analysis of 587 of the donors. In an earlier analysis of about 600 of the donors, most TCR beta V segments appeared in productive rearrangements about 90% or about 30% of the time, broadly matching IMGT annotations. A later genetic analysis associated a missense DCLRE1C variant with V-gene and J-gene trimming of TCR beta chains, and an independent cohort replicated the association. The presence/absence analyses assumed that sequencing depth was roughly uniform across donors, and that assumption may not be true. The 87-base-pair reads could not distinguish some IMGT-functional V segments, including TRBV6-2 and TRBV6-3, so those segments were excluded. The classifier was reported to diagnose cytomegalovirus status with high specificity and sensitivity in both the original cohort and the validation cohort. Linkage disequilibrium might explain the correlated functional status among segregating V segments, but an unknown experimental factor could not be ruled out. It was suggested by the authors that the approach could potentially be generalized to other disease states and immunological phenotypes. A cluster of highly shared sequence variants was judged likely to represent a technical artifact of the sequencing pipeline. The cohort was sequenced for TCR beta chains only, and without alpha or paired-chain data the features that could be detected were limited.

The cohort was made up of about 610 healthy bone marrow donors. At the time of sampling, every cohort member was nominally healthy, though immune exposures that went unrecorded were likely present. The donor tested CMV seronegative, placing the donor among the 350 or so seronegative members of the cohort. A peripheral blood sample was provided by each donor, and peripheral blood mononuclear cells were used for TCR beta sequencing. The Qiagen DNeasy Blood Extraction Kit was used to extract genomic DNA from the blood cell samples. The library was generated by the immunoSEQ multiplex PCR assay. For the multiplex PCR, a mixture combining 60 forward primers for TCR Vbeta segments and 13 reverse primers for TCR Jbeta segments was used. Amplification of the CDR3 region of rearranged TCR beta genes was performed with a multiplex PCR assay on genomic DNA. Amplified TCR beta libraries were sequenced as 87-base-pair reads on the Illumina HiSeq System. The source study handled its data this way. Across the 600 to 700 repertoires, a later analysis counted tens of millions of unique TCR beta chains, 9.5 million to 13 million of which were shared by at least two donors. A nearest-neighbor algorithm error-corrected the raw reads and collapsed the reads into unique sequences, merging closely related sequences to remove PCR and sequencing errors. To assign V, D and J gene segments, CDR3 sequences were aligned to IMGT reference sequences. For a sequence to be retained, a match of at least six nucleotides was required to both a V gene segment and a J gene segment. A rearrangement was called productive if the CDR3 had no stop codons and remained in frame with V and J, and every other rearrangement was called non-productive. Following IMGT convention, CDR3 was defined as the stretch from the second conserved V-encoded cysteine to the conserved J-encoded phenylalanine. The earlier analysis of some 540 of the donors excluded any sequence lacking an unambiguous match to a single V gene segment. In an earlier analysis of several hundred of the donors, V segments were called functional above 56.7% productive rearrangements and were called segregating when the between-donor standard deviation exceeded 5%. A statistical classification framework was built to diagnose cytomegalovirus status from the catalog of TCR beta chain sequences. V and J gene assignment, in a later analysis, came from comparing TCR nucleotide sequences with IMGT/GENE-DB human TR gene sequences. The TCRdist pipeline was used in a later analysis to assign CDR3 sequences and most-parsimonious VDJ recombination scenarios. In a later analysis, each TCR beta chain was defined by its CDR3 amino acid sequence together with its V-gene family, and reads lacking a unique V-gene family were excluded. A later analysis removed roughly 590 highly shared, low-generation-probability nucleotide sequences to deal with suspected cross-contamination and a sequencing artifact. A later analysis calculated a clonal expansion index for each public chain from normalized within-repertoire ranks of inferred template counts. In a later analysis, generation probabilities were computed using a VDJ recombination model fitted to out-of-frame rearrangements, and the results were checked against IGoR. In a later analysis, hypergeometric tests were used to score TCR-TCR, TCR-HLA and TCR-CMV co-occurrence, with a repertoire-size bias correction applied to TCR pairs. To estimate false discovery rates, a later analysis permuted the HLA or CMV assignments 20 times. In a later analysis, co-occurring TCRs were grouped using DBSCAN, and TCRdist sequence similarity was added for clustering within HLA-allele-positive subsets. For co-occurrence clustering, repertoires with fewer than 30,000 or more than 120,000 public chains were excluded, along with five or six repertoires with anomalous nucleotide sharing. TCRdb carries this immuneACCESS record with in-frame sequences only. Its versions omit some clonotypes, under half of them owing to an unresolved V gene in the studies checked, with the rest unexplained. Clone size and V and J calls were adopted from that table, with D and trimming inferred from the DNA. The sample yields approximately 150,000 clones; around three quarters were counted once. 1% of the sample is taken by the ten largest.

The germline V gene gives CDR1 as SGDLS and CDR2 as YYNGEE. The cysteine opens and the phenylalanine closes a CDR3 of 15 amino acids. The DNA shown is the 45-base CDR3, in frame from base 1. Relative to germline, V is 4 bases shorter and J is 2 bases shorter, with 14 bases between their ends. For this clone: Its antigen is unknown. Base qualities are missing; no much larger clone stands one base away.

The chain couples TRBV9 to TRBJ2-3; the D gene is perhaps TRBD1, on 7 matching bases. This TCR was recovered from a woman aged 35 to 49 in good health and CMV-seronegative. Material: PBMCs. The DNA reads TGTGCCAGCAGCACGGAGGGGGCATCCACAGATACGCAGTATTTT. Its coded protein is CASSTEGASTDTQYF.